The sequence of this T cell receptor beta chain was determined in a study of T cells in localized non-small cell lung cancer. The study, taken as a whole, reports: T cell clonality was highest in uninvolved adjacent lung, above tumor. Heterogeneity remains possible, as sequencing covered one tumor region only. The study linked higher blood T cell density to longer overall survival.

This CDR3 has 16 amino acids. The germline gives CDR1 WSHSY, CDR2 SAAADI. V gave up 3 bases and J gave up 7 bases, with 22 bases separating them. Note on this clone: Its cognate antigen is unknown.

Clones were read by immunoSEQ multiplex PCR, and TCRdb kept only the in-frame ones, dropping some. The repertoire holds roughly 38,000 clones, over 70% seen once, with approximately 15% in the top ten. This sequence joins TRBV10-2 and TRBJ2-7; unclear D gene. Sequencing used peripheral blood, obtained before any cancer treatment. This clonotype was obtained from a male donor aged 60 or over with stage III squamous cell lung carcinoma. DNA of the CDR3: TGCGCCAGCAGTGATACGACATGGCGGAGTAGGAGAGAGCAGTACTTC. Its translation is CASSDTTWRSRREQYF.